The next 32 T cell receptor beta chains were all read from a single sample in a study of cytomegalovirus exposure and HLA in healthy donors. Data came from immunoSEQ multiplex PCR; TCRdb stores just in-frame clones and leaves some out. In the table there are over 75,000 clones, around 84% of which are singletons. Sequenced input: PBMCs. The receptors originated from a man between 18 and 35 years old in good health and CMV-seropositive.

V is TRBV28 and J is TRBJ2-5; 8 nucleotides line up with TRBD1. This CDR3 has 16 amino acids. V lost 5 bases, J lost 5 bases, and 13 bases stayed unmatched. Germline loops: CDR1 MDHEN, CDR2 SYDVKM. The CDR3, as DNA: TGTGCCAGCAGTCCCGCCGTAGGGACAGGTACGGAGACCCAGTACTTC. This encodes CASSPAVGTGTETQYF.

This clone is labeled medium-sized. The genes are TRBV6-6 and TRBJ2-5, with D maybe TRBD2 (6 bases). V gave up 6 bases and J gave up 1 base, with 12 bases separating them. The CDR3 contains 14 residues. Germline V gene data show CDR1 as MNHNY and CDR2 as SVGAGI (reference sequence). The CDR3 sequence: CASSRRDFQETQYF. The CDR3, as DNA: TGTGCCAGCAGCCGCCGGGACTTCCAAGAGACCCAGTACTTC.

The genes are TRBV19 and TRBJ2-1; 8 bases are a match to TRBD1. The CDR3 is 16 residues long. J lost 7 bases, V lost 4 bases, and 12 bases had no gene match. Germline assignment: CDR1 LNHDA and CDR2 SQIVND (reference sequence). The DNA of the CDR3 is TGTGCCAGTAGTACGTTTGTCAGGGGGCGCGGAAATGAGCAGTTCTTC. As protein: CASSTFVRGRGNEQFF.

The chain uses TRBV28 and TRBJ2-3; TRBD2 matches 10 bases. CDR1 is MDHEN, CDR2 SYDVKM, per germline. Trimming at V came to 5 bases and at J to 3 bases, leaving 11 bases not matched to a gene. This CDR3 comprises 17 residues. The CDR3 nucleotides are TGTGCCAGCAGTACTTACCTAGCGGGAGTTGGGACAGATACGCAGTATTTT. Its translation is CASSTYLAGVGTDTQYF.

As concerns this clone: Mismatch with germline at one junction end may stem from a read error. The chain links TRBV10-3 to TRBJ1-5, with TRBD1 identical over 7 bases. The CDR3 loop spans 16 amino acids. Germline V gene lookup returns CDR1 ENHRY and CDR2 SYGVKD. CDR3 in DNA: TGTGCCAGCAGTTTCGGGACAGTTTATAGCAATCAGCCCCAGCATTTT. Protein: CASSFGTVYSNQPQHF.

This chain's CDR3 is CASSHPRLERQPQHF. The CDR3 DNA is TGCGCCAGCAGTCACCCGAGGCTCGAAAGGCAGCCCCAGCATTTT. This chain links TRBV23-1 with TRBJ1-5; no clear D gene. TRBV23-1 is an ORF, with its function uncertain. With 3 bases removed from V and 7 bases from J, the gap between germline ends came to 16 bases. The CDR3 runs 15 residues.

V and J are TRBV6-4 and TRBJ1-1; D not certain. Germline assignment: CDR1 MRHNA and CDR2 SNTAGT. The CDR3 extends over 13 amino acids. The V end was cut by 6 bases, the J end by 0 bases, with 8 bases between. The CDR3: CASSLTVNTEAFF. In nucleotides, the CDR3 is TGTGCCAGCAGCCTAACAGTGAACACTGAAGCTTTCTTT.

CDR3 in amino acids: CSVAAGERQPQHF. CDR3 in DNA: TGCAGCGTTGCTGCAGGGGAGAGGCAGCCCCAGCATTTT. The chain couples TRBV29-1 to TRBJ1-5; D may be TRBD1 (6 bases). This CDR3 is built from 13 residues. V was cut by 4 bases and J by 7 bases, with 14 bases left in between. In germline, CDR1 is SQVTM, CDR2 ANQGSEA.

This clone occurred a few times. Other nucleotide sequences in the sample specify the same CDR3. The chain uses TRBV5-1 and TRBJ2-2; 10 nucleotides agree with TRBD2. The germline V gene has CDR1 SGHRS and CDR2 YFSETQ. Trimming at V came to 4 bases and at J to 5 bases, leaving 8 bases not matched to a gene. The length of the CDR3 is 16 residues. CDR3 coding DNA: TGCGCCAGCAGCCCCCCGACTAGCGGGCTTACCGGGGAGCTGTTTTTT. It yields the protein CASSPPTSGLTGELFF.

The chain is built from TRBV28 and TRBJ2-7; unclear D gene. This CDR3 is 14 amino acids long. Trimming left V 6 bases short and J 2 bases short, with 14 bases between. Germline CDR1 reads MDHEN; CDR2 reads SYDVKM. The chain's CDR3 is CASSPPRGPYEQYF. Written as DNA, the CDR3 is TGTGCCAGCAGCCCCCCCCGCGGCCCCTACGAGCAGTACTTC.

The chain employs TRBV2 and TRBJ2-7; D is unresolved. Germline assignment: CDR1 SNHLY and CDR2 FYNNEI. Trimming took 3 bases from V and 7 from J, leaving 16 bases between them. This CDR3 spans 14 amino acids. CDR3 protein: CASSERWSLREQYV. The CDR3, as DNA: TGTGCCAGCAGTGAGAGGTGGTCGCTGAGGGAGCAGTACGTC.

The gene calls are TRBV4-2 and TRBJ2-3, with 16 bases identical to TRBD2. After removal of 4 bases from V and 4 bases from J, the junction contained 11 bases not matched to a gene. The germline gives CDR1 LGHNA, CDR2 YNFKEQ. There are 19 residues in the CDR3. CDR3 loop: CASSRPGLAGGPGADTQYF. CDR3 in DNA: TGTGCCAGCAGCCGACCGGGACTAGCGGGAGGGCCGGGCGCAGATACGCAGTATTTT.

J is TRBJ2-7 and V is TRBV11-2, with TRBD2 identical over 8 bases. V was clipped by 5 bases and J by 2 bases; unmatched bases: 5. Germline CDR1 and CDR2: SGHAT and FQNNGV. The CDR3 totals 14 residues. CDR3 in DNA: TGTGCCAGCAGCCAGCTAGCGGGCCCCTACGAGCAGTACGTC. Translation: CASSQLAGPYEQYV.

The gene calls are TRBV6-5 and TRBJ2-7; 7 bases align to TRBD2. This CDR3 is 14 amino acids long. With 4 bases clipped from V and 4 bases from J, the junction kept 7 bases outside the gene matches. Germline CDR1 reads MNHEY; CDR2 reads SVGAGI. DNA for the CDR3: TGTGCCAGCAGTTCCCAGCGCGGGAGTTACGAGCAGTACTTC. Translating gives CASSSQRGSYEQYF.

The chain recombines TRBV2 with TRBJ2-3; 7 bases map to TRBD2. Germline CDR1 SNHLY, CDR2 FYNNEI. This CDR3 comprises 15 residues. V lost 2 bases and J lost 4; bases outside the gene matches: 6. The CDR3 DNA reads TGTGCCAGCAGTGAAACTCAGGGAGGGTCAGATACGCAGTATTTT. It specifies CASSETQGGSDTQYF.

This rearrangement joins TRBV5-5 to TRBJ2-7; no firm D call. Germline V CDR1 and CDR2: SGHKS, YYEKEE (reference sequence). V was shortened by 0 bases and J by 2 bases, with 9 bases between the two germline ends. The CDR3 extends over 14 amino acids. This CDR3 reads CASSLVPGPYEQYV. The CDR3 region has the DNA TGTGCCAGCAGCTTGGTCCCAGGCCCCTACGAGCAGTACGTC.

The CDR3: CASSFGQPYGYTF. The CDR3 nucleotides are TGTGCCAGCAGCTTCGGACAGCCGTATGGCTACACCTTC. The genes are TRBV5-6 and TRBJ1-2; tentatively, D is TRBD1 (6 bases). CDR1 is SGHDT and CDR2 is YYEEEE in the germline V gene. Trimming cost V 2 bases and J 5 bases, with 10 bases left between them. CDR3 length: 13 amino acids.

The CDR3 loop is CAYSRGFDQPQHF. For the CDR3, the DNA is TGTGCCTACTCGAGGGGGTTTGATCAGCCCCAGCATTTT. The chain uses TRBV30 and TRBJ1-5; TRBD1 might be the D (6 bases). Germline CDR1 GTSNPN, CDR2 SVGIG (reference sequence). The CDR3 sequence is 13 residues long. Trimming took off 7 bases at V and 5 bases at J, with 15 bases between the two ends.

There are a few counts of this clone. This chain joins TRBV6-6 and TRBJ2-7; 9 bases agree with TRBD1. V lost 1 base and J lost 4; bases outside the gene matches: 2. The length of the CDR3 is 14 residues. Germline lookup yields CDR1 MNHNY and CDR2 SVGAGI (reference sequence). The CDR3 protein is CASSYLQGAYEQYF. The CDR3, as DNA: TGTGCCAGCAGTTACTTACAGGGGGCGTACGAGCAGTACTTC.

The chain employs TRBV5-1 and TRBJ1-2; 7 bases are shared with TRBD1. The CDR3 has 14 residues. CDR1 SGHRS and CDR2 YFSETQ come from the germline V gene. With 2 bases clipped from V and 2 bases from J, the junction kept 3 bases outside the gene matches. Here the CDR3 DNA reads TGCGCCAGCAGCTTAGGGGGACAGAACTATGGCTACACCTTC. Translating gives CASSLGGQNYGYTF.

CDR3 in DNA: TGTGCCAGCAGCCCGGACAGGGCCTCTGGAAACACCATATATTTT. Its protein product is CASSPDRASGNTIYF. V and J are TRBV7-3 and TRBJ1-3, with 8 bases matching TRBD1. J lost 0 bases, V lost 5 bases, and 3 bases had no gene match. This CDR3 contains 15 residues. Germline CDR1 SGHTA, CDR2 FQGTGA.

This clone was seen only once. The rearrangement uses TRBV2 and TRBJ1-1; 8 bases line up with TRBD1. With 5 bases clipped from V and 0 bases from J, the junction kept 11 bases outside the gene matches. Germline CDR1 is SNHLY and CDR2 is FYNNEI. The CDR3 totals 17 residues. The CDR3 sequence is CASSTIPTGDMNTEAFF. In DNA, the CDR3 is TGTGCCAGCAGTACCATCCCGACAGGGGACATGAACACTGAAGCTTTCTTT.

This clone was seen only a few times. The CDR3: CASSRTLAGAYTQYF. The CDR3 nucleotides are TGCGCCAGCAGCCGAACTCTAGCGGGAGCATACACGCAGTATTTT. V and J are TRBV5-1 and TRBJ2-3; 10 positions agree with TRBD2. Losses at the gene ends were 4 bases for V and 9 bases for J; bases not matched to a gene: 11. The CDR3 runs 15 residues. Germline CDR1 SGHRS, CDR2 YFSETQ.

The genes are TRBV4-1 and TRBJ1-3; 7 bases line up with TRBD1. The germline V gene has CDR1 MGHRA and CDR2 YSYEKL. V trimming: 2 bases; J trimming: 4 bases; junction bases outside the gene matches: 5. This CDR3 is 15 amino acids long. This chain's CDR3 is CASSQLTGVGNTIYF. The CDR3 DNA reads TGCGCCAGCAGCCAACTCACAGGGGTGGGAAACACCATATATTTT.

The J gene is TRBJ2-3, the V gene TRBV5-4, with 8 positions matching TRBD2. J was trimmed by 4 bases and V by 4 bases; bases with no gene match: 11. The CDR3 spans 16 residues. CDR1 SGHNT and CDR2 YYREEE come from the germline V gene (reference sequence). In DNA, the CDR3 is TGTGCCAGCAGCCTGGGCGCGACTAGCGTCCCAGATACGCAGTATTTT. Encoded protein: CASSLGATSVPDTQYF.

The chain uses TRBV5-1 and TRBJ1-1, with a weak D call TRBD1 (5 bases). V lost 6 bases to trimming and J lost 0 bases, with 21 bases between them. This CDR3 is built from 17 residues. CDR1 and CDR2 from the germline V gene are SGHRS and YFSETQ. The CDR3 nucleotides read TGCGCCAGCACCTTTACCCCTCGGGACTTAATGAACACTGAAGCTTTCTTT. Its protein is CASTFTPRDLMNTEAFF.

The gene calls are TRBV7-9 and TRBJ2-2, with D maybe TRBD2 (7 bases). This CDR3 has 14 residues. V lost 3 bases and J 4 bases, leaving 9 bases between the germline ends. The germline V gene has CDR1 SEHNR and CDR2 FQNEAQ (reference sequence). The DNA of the CDR3 is TGTGCCAGCAGCTTGGGGGGGCCCACCGGGGAGCTGTTTTTT. Protein: CASSLGGPTGELFF.

The J gene is TRBJ2-1, the V gene TRBV6-1; 8 nucleotides agree with TRBD1. Germline assignment: CDR1 MNHNS and CDR2 SASEGT. The junction had 14 bases not matched to a gene; V was cut back by 10 bases and J by 12 bases. The CDR3 is 13 amino acids. DNA of the CDR3: TGTGCCATCAATTCGGGACAGGACCCTCGGCAGTTCTTC. It is translated as CAINSGQDPRQFF.

The chain carries TRBV2 and TRBJ2-1; TRBD2 matches at 9 bases. Per the germline V gene, CDR1 is SNHLY and CDR2 is FYNNEI. J was trimmed by 3 bases and V by 8 bases; bases with no gene match: 8. The CDR3 loop spans 15 amino acids. In nucleotides, the CDR3 is TGTGCCAGCTTTGGACTAGCGCATATCTACAATGAGCAGTTCTTC. Translated: CASFGLAHIYNEQFF.

This chain connects TRBV10-3 to TRBJ1-2; 11 bases are a match to TRBD1. CDR1 and CDR2 from the germline V gene are ENHRY and SYGVKD. The CDR3 is 15 amino acids. The V gene end was trimmed by 6 bases and the J gene end by 0 bases; junction bases not matched to a gene: 3. CDR3 amino acids: CAISRGQGANYGYTF. In DNA form, the CDR3 reads TGTGCCATCAGCCGGGGACAGGGGGCTAACTATGGCTACACCTTC.

V is TRBV6-1 and J is TRBJ1-2; weak D call: TRBD1 (6 bases). The CDR3 runs 14 residues. Germline values: CDR1 MNHNS, CDR2 SASEGT. V was pared by 10 bases and J by 0 bases, with 15 bases between. CDR3 in DNA: TGTGCCACCGACAGGACAGTCGCTAACTATGGCTACACCTTC. Its protein product is CATDRTVANYGYTF.

The chain couples TRBV6-5 to TRBJ2-7; D is unresolved. V was cut by 0 bases and J by 2 bases, with 11 bases left in between. CDR3 length: 15 residues. Germline-derived CDR1 and CDR2 are MNHEY and SVGAGI. The CDR3 here is CASSYSEKLPYEQYF. The DNA for the CDR3 is TGTGCCAGCAGTTACTCGGAGAAACTTCCCTACGAGCAGTACTTC.